Below, 24 T cell receptor beta chains from the same sample are listed, as sequenced in a study of T cells after yellow fever vaccination. Via MiXCR, TCRdb re-called the 5' RACE reads, giving one row per CDR3 protein. The sample lists hundreds of thousands of distinct CDR3 sequences, approximately 13% seen once, with 15% in the top ten. Specimen: PBMCs, collected on the day of the yellow fever booster vaccination. These receptors originate from a young man who received the YFV17D yellow fever vaccine.

In this sample, this clonotype turned up a few times. This chain joins TRBV7-2 and TRBJ2-1, with 11 bases aligning to TRBD2. There are 16 residues in the CDR3. V lost 8 bases to trimming and J lost 4 bases; unmatched junction nucleotides: 10. The V gene's germline CDR1 is SGHTA and CDR2 FQGNSA. This chain's CDR3 is CASAPHRTSGYNEQFF. DNA of the CDR3: TGTGCCAGCGCCCCCCACCGGACTAGCGGGTACAATGAGCAGTTCTTC.

The chain uses TRBV7-2 and TRBJ1-2, with 7 bases that match TRBD1. The germline gives CDR1 SGHTA, CDR2 FQGNSA. The CDR3 totals 14 residues. V was clipped by 1 base and J by 6 bases; unmatched bases: 5. DNA of the CDR3: TGTGCCAGCAGCTTAGTCCAGGGGGTGAATGGCTACACCTTC. Translation gives CASSLVQGVNGYTF.

The rearrangement links TRBV20-1 to TRBJ2-7, with 10 bases aligning to TRBD2. Germline lookup yields CDR1 DFQATT and CDR2 SNEGSKA (reference sequence). With V trimmed by 6 bases and J by 3 bases, 8 bases remained unmatched. This CDR3 spans 14 amino acids. The chain's CDR3 is CSAGVAGGYYEQYF. Written as DNA, the CDR3 is TGCAGTGCGGGGGTAGCGGGAGGTTACTACGAGCAGTACTTC.

V is TRBV7-2 and J is TRBJ2-7, with a tentative D call TRBD2 (6 bases). Germline CDR1 SGHTA, CDR2 FQGNSA. CDR3 length equals 14 residues. V gave up 5 bases and J gave up 0 bases, with 11 bases separating them. As DNA, the CDR3 is TGTGCCAGCAGCCGGGAGCTATCCTCCTACGAGCAGTACTTC. The encoded protein is CASSRELSSYEQYF.

The rearrangement links TRBV5-6 to TRBJ1-5; D unresolved. The germline gives CDR1 SGHDT, CDR2 YYEEEE. The germline V and J ends were trimmed by 2 bases and 6 bases, with 6 bases remaining between them. This CDR3 is 12 amino acids long. This CDR3 reads CASSFYSQPQHF. In DNA, the CDR3 is TGTGCCAGCAGCTTCTACAGTCAGCCCCAGCATTTT.

V gene TRBV24-1 combines with J gene TRBJ1-2; tentative D call: TRBD1 (5 bases). The germline V and J ends were trimmed by 3 bases and 4 bases, with 11 bases remaining between them. The CDR3 has 14 amino acids. Germline CDR1 reads KGHDR; CDR2 reads SFDVKD. The CDR3 DNA is TGTGCCACCAGTGATCAGGGACGGAGCTATGGCTACACCTTC. Residues: CATSDQGRSYGYTF.

This sequence joins TRBV28 and TRBJ2-3, with 9 bases matching TRBD1. Germline V gene data show CDR1 as MDHEN and CDR2 as SYDVKM. The CDR3 has 15 residues. V lost 4 bases and J lost 5; bases outside the gene matches: 7. The CDR3 nucleotides read TGTGCCAGCAGTTCCTTTCGACAGGGGGGAGATACGCAGTATTTT. It codes for CASSSFRQGGDTQYF.

Ten or more counts support this clonotype. The chain links TRBV12-3 or TRBV12-4 to TRBJ2-3, with D perhaps matching TRBD1 (6 bases). The germline V and J ends were trimmed by 6 bases and 8 bases, with 18 bases remaining between them. The CDR3 totals 14 residues. CDR3: CASSLTGTKSTQYF. DNA for the CDR3: TGTGCCAGCAGCCTAACAGGGACCAAGAGTACGCAGTATTTT.

This chain joins TRBV28 and TRBJ2-7, with D possibly TRBD1 on 5 matching bases. V was clipped by 2 bases and J by 2 bases, with 13 bases between them. The germline gives CDR1 MDHEN, CDR2 SYDVKM. There are 15 residues in the CDR3. CDR3 nucleotide sequence: TGTGCCAGCAGTTTAGGGGCCACGACAGCCTACGAGCAGTACTTC. This translates into CASSLGATTAYEQYF.

The rearrangement uses TRBV28 and TRBJ1-2; tentatively, D is TRBD1 (5 bases). This CDR3 region has 13 residues. V lost 2 bases to trimming and J lost 7 bases, with 11 bases between them. In germline, CDR1 is MDHEN, CDR2 SYDVKM. This chain's CDR3 is CASSLSGGPGYTF. CDR3 nucleotide sequence: TGTGCCAGCAGTTTAAGTGGGGGACCTGGCTACACCTTC.

This clonotype was picked up many times. The rearrangement joins TRBV7-9 to TRBJ2-2, with TRBD1 identical over 8 bases. Germline-derived CDR1 and CDR2 are SEHNR and FQNEAQ (reference sequence). V lost 8 bases, J lost 6 bases, and 2 bases stayed unmatched. The CDR3 length is 12 residues. CDR3 in amino acids: CASQGAAGELFF. The CDR3 DNA is TGTGCCAGCCAGGGGGCGGCCGGGGAGCTGTTTTTT.

This clonotype was seen only a few times. The chain joins TRBV5-4 to TRBJ2-1, with D possibly matching TRBD2 (6 bases). Trimming took 4 bases from V and 2 from J, leaving 7 bases between them. The germline V gene encodes CDR1 SGHNT and CDR2 YYREEE (reference sequence). The CDR3 is 13 residues long. The DNA of the CDR3 is TGTGCCAGCAGCCGCGGGACCTACAATGAGCAGTTCTTC. It is translated as CASSRGTYNEQFF.

This clonotype was observed a few times. The chain is built from TRBV6-2 or TRBV6-3 and TRBJ2-3; weak D call: TRBD2 (5 bases). Germline V CDR1 and CDR2: MNHEY, SVGEGT. The CDR3 runs 14 residues. With 11 bases removed from V and 3 bases from J, the gap between germline ends came to 18 bases. As DNA, the CDR3 is TGTGCCTCTGGGTCGGGATTCAAAACAGATACGCAGTATTTT. Its protein is CASGSGFKTDTQYF.

The chain carries TRBV29-1 and TRBJ1-1, with TRBD1 matching 10 bases. J gave up 3 bases and V 7 bases, and 2 bases lay outside the gene matches. The length of the CDR3 is 12 residues. Germline V gene lookup returns CDR1 SQVTM and CDR2 ANQGSEA. In DNA, the CDR3 is TGCAGCGCCGGGACAGGGGACACTGAAGCTTTCTTT. Protein sequence: CSAGTGDTEAFF.

This chain links TRBV7-2 with TRBJ1-4; D unclear. The CDR3 consists of 12 residues. Germline CDR1 reads SGHTA; CDR2 reads FQGNSA. Deletions cut 5 bases from V and 10 bases from J, with 11 bases between. Here the CDR3 reads CASSATRAKLFF. The CDR3 DNA reads TGTGCCAGCAGCGCCACGAGGGCAAAACTGTTTTTT.

In its sample, this clonotype was seen a few times. The chain combines TRBV21-1 with TRBJ2-3. TRBV21-1 is designated a pseudogene. The CDR3 spans 14 residues. CDR3 in amino acids: CASSKEGRTDTQYF. The CDR3 DNA reads TGTGCCAGCAGCAAAGAAGGGAGAACAGATACGCAGTATTTT.

This clonotype has more than one count but fewer than ten. This rearrangement joins TRBV5-1 to TRBJ1-2, with D tentatively TRBD1 (5 bases). V was trimmed by 1 base and J by 4 bases, leaving 8 bases between them. Germline CDR1 and CDR2: SGHRS and YFSETQ. The CDR3 sequence is 13 residues long. This chain's CDR3 is CASSLHQGYGYTF. As DNA, the CDR3 is TGCGCCAGCAGCTTGCACCAGGGCTATGGCTACACCTTC.

The genes are TRBV20-1 and TRBJ2-7; 13 bases line up with TRBD2. Unmatched junction bases numbered 7, after V lost 6 bases and J lost 5 bases. Germline V gives CDR1 DFQATT, CDR2 SNEGSKA (reference sequence). The CDR3 runs 14 residues. CDR3 protein: CSAKRGLAGDEQYF. Here the CDR3 DNA reads TGCAGTGCGAAACGCGGACTAGCGGGAGACGAGCAGTACTTC.

A few counts support this clonotype. The CDR3 region has the DNA TGTGCCAGCAGCTGGGGCGGGGTGGGAGCCGGGGAGCTGTTTTTT. Protein sequence: CASSWGGVGAGELFF. The chain recombines TRBV7-8 with TRBJ2-2, with a tentative D call TRBD2 (6 bases). Trimming took off 4 bases at V and 6 bases at J, with 15 bases between the two ends. The CDR3 contains 15 residues. CDR1 and CDR2 from the germline V gene are SGHVS and FQNEAQ.

This clonotype was seen only a few times. DNA for the CDR3: TGTGCCTGGAGATGGGGGGGGAGGTACAATGAGCAGTTCTTC. Its translation: CAWRWGGRYNEQFF. V and J are TRBV30 and TRBJ2-1, with 7 bases aligning to TRBD2. J lost 4 bases, V lost 3 bases, and 6 bases had no gene match. The CDR3 covers 14 residues. Germline V lookup: CDR1 GTSNPN, CDR2 SVGIG (reference sequence).

The rearrangement uses TRBV20-1 and TRBJ2-1; 13 bases match TRBD2. V shed 4 bases, J shed 10 bases, and the junction held 7 bases outside the gene matches. Germline CDR1 and CDR2: DFQATT and SNEGSKA (reference sequence). The CDR3 is 14 amino acids. CDR3 nucleotide sequence: TGCAGTGCTACCTGGACTAGCGGGAGTGGAGAGCAGTTCTTC. This gives the protein CSATWTSGSGEQFF.

The chain is built from TRBV6-1 and TRBJ2-5; 8 nucleotides match TRBD1. The CDR3 consists of 18 residues. Trimming at V came to 6 bases and at J to 2 bases, leaving 17 bases not matched to a gene. Per germline, CDR1 MNHNS and CDR2 SASEGT. The chain's CDR3 is CASRRGQGLGAKQETQYF. The CDR3 DNA is TGTGCCAGCAGACGCGGACAGGGCTTAGGTGCAAAGCAAGAGACCCAGTACTTC.

This clonotype occurred a few times. The V gene is TRBV29-1, the J gene TRBJ2-2; unclear D gene. The CDR3 consists of 13 residues. The ends were cut back, 6 bases at V and 3 bases at J, with 11 bases in the middle. The germline gives CDR1 SQVTM, CDR2 ANQGSEA. The DNA of the CDR3 is TGCAGCGTGACCACCCGATACACCGGGGAGCTGTTTTTT. Translating gives CSVTTRYTGELFF.

This clonotype came up a few times. The chain carries TRBV7-3 and TRBJ2-3; D is possibly TRBD2 (5 bases). Germline V gives CDR1 SGHTA, CDR2 FQGTGA. CDR3 length: 17 amino acids. V was trimmed by 5 bases and J by 1 base, leaving 19 bases between them. The CDR3 here is CASSPERASLGTDTQYF. CDR3 in DNA: TGTGCCAGCAGCCCGGAAAGGGCTAGCTTGGGCACAGATACGCAGTATTTT.